The entry below gives a single T cell receptor (beta chain) sequence along with its context. Its matching antigen is unknown. A 120-subject validation cohort, separate from the approximately 690-subject first cohort, supplied the donors. This sample stems from a study of cytomegalovirus exposure and HLA in healthy donors. Overall study results and limits: CMV antigen specificity of three CMV-associated chains was confirmed in vitro. The listing of fewer than 200 TCR beta chains classed them as cytomegalovirus-associated. Across donors, most TCRs were seen rarely, yet some public ones were widespread.

Repertoires were generated with immunoSEQ multiplex PCR, while TCRdb's copy carries only in-frame clones and drops some. Of roughly 60,000 clones detected, 90% to 95% appear once; the ten largest clones hold 1% to 1.5%. This receptor was obtained from a young woman in good health and CMV-seronegative. The sequenced sample consisted of PBMCs.

The CDR3 nucleotides read TGCGCCAGCAGGTCAGGGTTGGGGGGGGACACTGAAGCTTTCTTT. Its protein product is CASRSGLGGDTEAFF. This chain uses TRBV5-1 with TRBJ1-1; the D gene is possibly TRBD1 (5 bases). Trimming left V 5 bases short and J 3 bases short, with 17 bases between. The length of the CDR3 is 15 residues. Germline CDR1 is SGHRS and CDR2 is YFSETQ.